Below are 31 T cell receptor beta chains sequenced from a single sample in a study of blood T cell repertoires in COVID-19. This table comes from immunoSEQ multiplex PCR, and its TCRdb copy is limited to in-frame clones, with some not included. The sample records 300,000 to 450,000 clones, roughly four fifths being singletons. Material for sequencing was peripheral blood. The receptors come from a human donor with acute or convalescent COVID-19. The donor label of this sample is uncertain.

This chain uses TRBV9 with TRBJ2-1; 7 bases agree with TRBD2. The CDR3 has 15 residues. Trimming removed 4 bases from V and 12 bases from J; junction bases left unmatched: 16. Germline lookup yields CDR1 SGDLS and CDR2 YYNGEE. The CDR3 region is CASSHQRGSGSRQFF. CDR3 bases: TGTGCCAGCAGCCACCAACGCGGGAGCGGGTCCAGGCAGTTCTTC.

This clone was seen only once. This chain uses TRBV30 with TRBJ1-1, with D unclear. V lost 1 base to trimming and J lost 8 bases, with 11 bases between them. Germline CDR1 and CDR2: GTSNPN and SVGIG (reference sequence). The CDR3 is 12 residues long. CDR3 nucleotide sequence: TGTGCCTGGAGTGGCGGAGACTGGGAAGCTTTCTTT. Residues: CAWSGGDWEAFF.

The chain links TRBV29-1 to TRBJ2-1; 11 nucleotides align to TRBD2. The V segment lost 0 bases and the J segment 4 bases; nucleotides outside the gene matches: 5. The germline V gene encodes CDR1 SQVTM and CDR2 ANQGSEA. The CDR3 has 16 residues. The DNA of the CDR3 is TGCAGCGTTGAAGATAGCGGGGGGGGAACGTACAATGAGCAGTTCTTC. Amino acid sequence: CSVEDSGGGTYNEQFF.

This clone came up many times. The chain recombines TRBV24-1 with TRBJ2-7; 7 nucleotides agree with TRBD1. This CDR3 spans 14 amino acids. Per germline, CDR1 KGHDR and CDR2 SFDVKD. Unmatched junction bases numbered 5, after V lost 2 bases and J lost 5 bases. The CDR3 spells CATSDSTGSNEQYF. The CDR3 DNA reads TGTGCCACCAGTGATTCGACAGGGTCCAACGAGCAGTACTTC.

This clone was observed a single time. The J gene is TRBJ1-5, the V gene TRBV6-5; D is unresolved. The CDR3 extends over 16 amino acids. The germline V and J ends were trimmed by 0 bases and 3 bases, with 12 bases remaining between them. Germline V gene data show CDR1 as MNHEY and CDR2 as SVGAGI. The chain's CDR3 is CASSYSITEPNQPQHF. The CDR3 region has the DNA TGTGCCAGCAGTTACTCGATAACAGAACCCAATCAGCCCCAGCATTTT.

The CDR3 DNA reads as TGTGCCTGGAGTGTAAGTTCCATCCTAGGTCAGCCCCAGCATTTT. It is translated as CAWSVSSILGQPQHF. V is TRBV30 and J is TRBJ1-5; D is ambiguous. The length of the CDR3 is 15 residues. The V gene's germline CDR1 is GTSNPN and CDR2 SVGIG (reference sequence). Trimming took 0 bases from V and 6 from J, leaving 15 bases between them.

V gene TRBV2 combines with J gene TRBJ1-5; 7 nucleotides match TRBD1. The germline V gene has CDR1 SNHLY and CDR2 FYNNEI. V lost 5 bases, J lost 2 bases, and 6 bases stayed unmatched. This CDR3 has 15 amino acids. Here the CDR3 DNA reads TGTGCCAGCAGTTTAGACAGGGATCGCAATCAGCCCCAGCATTTT. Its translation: CASSLDRDRNQPQHF. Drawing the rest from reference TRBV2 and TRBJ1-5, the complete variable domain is EPEVTQTPSHQVTQMGQEVILRCVPISNHLYFYWYRQILGQKVEFLVSFYNNEISEKSEIFDDQFSVERPDGSNFTLKIRSTKLEDSAMYFCASSLDRDRNQPQHFGDGTRLSIL.

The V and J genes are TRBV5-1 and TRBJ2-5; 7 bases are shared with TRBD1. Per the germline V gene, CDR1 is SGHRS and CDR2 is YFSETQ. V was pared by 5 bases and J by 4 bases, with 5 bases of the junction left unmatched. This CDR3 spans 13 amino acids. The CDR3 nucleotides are TGCGCCAGCAGACCCGGGACAGTAGAGACCCAGTACTTC. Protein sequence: CASRPGTVETQYF.

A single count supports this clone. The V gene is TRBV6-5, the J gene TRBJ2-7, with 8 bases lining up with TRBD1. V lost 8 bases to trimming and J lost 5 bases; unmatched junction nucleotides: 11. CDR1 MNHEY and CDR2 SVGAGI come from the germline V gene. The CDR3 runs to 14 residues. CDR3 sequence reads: CASAPTGVVNEQYF. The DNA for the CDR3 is TGTGCCAGCGCCCCGACAGGGGTAGTCAACGAGCAGTACTTC.

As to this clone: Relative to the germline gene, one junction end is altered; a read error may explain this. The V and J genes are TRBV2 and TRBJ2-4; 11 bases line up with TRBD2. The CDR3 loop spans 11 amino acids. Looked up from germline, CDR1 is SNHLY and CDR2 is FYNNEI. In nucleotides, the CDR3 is TGTGCCAGCATGGCTAGCGGGGGGCCCCTGTTC. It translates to CASMASGGPLF.

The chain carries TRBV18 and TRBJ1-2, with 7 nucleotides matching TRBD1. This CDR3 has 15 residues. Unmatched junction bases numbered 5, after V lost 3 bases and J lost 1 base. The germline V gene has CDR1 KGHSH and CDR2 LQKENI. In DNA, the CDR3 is TGTGCCAGCTCACCGGGGACAGAAAGTAACTATGGCTACACCTTC. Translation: CASSPGTESNYGYTF.

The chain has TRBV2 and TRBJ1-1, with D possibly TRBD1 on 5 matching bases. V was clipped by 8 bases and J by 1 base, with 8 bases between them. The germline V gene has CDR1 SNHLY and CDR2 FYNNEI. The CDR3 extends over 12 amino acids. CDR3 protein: CASGGQNTEAFF. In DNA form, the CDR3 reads TGTGCCAGCGGTGGACAGAACACTGAAGCTTTCTTT.

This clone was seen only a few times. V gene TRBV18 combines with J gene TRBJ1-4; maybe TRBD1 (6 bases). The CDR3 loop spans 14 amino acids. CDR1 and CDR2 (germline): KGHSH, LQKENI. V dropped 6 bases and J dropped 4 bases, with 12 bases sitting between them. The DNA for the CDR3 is TGTGCCAGCTCCGCGACAGGCCGTAATGAAAAACTGTTTTTT. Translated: CASSATGRNEKLFF.

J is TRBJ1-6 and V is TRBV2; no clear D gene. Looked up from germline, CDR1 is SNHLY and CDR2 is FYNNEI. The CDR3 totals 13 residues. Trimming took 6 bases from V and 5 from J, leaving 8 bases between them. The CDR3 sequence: CASRVQNNSPLHF. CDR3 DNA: TGTGCCAGCAGAGTACAAAATAATTCACCCCTCCACTTT.

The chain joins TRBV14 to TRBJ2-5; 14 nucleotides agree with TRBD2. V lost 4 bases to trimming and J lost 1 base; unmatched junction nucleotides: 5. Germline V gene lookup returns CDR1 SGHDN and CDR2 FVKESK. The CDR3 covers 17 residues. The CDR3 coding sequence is TGTGCCAGCAGCCCATGGACTAGCGGGGGGCGCCAAGAGACCCAGTACTTC. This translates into CASSPWTSGGRQETQYF.

The CDR3 DNA reads TGTGCCAGTAGGCCGGACAGATGGAACACTGAAGCTTTCTTT. Its protein is CASRPDRWNTEAFF. The V and J genes are TRBV19 and TRBJ1-1; possibly TRBD1 for D (6 bases). The V and J ends lost 6 bases and 1 base respectively, with 12 bases between them. CDR1 and CDR2 from the germline V gene are LNHDA and SQIVND (reference sequence). This CDR3 spans 14 amino acids.

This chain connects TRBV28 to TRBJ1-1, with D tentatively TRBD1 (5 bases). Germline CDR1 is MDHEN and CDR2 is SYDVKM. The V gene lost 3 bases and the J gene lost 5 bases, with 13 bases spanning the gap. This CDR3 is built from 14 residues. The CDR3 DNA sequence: TGTGCCAGCAGTTTCGAACAGGTGGGGACTGAAGCTTTCTTT. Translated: CASSFEQVGTEAFF.

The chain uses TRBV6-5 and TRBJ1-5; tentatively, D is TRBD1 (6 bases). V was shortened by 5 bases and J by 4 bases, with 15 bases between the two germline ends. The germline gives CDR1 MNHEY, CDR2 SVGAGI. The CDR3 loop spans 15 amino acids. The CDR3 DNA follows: TGTGCCAGCAGTAACGGACAGAGGGCTAATCAGCCCCAGCATTTT. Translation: CASSNGQRANQPQHF.

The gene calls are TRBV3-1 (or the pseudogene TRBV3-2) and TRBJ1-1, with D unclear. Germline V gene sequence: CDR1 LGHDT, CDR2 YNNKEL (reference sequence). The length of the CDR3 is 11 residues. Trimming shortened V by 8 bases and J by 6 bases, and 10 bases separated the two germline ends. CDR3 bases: TGTGCCAGCGGCTCCCTGGCTGAAGCTTTCTTT. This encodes CASGSLAEAFF.

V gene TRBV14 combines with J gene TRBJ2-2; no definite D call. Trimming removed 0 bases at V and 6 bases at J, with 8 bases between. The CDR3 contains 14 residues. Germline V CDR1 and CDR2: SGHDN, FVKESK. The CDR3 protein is CASSQEIGAGELFF. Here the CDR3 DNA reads TGTGCCAGCAGCCAAGAAATTGGAGCCGGGGAGCTGTTTTTT. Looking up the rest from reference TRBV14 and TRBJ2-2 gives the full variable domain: EAGVTQFPSHSVIEKGQTVTLRCDPISGHDNLYWYRRVMGKEIKFLLHFVKESKQDESGMPNNRFLAERTGGTYSTLKVQPAELEDSGVYFCASSQEIGAGELFFGEGSRLTVL.

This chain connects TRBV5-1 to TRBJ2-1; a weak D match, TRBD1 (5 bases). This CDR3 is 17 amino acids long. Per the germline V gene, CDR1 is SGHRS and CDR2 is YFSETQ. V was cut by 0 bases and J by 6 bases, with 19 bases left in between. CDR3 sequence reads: CASSLASRKGFGNEQFF. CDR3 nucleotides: TGCGCCAGCAGCTTGGCGTCTCGGAAGGGGTTCGGCAATGAGCAGTTCTTC. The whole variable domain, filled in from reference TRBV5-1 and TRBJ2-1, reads KAGVTQTPRYLIKTRGQQVTLSCSPISGHRSVSWYQQTPGQGLQFLFEYFSETQRNKGNFPGRFSGRQFSNSRSEMNVSTLELGDSALYLCASSLASRKGFGNEQFFGPGTRLTVL.

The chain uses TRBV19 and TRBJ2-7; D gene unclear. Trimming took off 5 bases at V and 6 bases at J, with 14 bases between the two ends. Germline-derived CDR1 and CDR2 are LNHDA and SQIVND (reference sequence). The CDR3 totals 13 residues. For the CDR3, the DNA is TGTGCCAGTAGTCCCCCAGTGTTGTTCGAGCAGTACTTC. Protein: CASSPPVLFEQYF.

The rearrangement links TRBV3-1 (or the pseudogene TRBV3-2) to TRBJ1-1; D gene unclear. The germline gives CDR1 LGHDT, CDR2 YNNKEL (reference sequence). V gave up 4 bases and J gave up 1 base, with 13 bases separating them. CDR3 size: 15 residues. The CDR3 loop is CASSPRVGGNTEAFF. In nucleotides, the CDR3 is TGTGCCAGCAGCCCCCGGGTCGGAGGGAACACTGAAGCTTTCTTT.

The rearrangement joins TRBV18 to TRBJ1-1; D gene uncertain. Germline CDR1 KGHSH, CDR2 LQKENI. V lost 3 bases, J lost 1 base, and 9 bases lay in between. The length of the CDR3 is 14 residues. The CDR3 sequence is CASSPSMRNTEAFF. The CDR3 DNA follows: TGTGCCAGCTCACCCTCCATGAGGAACACTGAAGCTTTCTTT.

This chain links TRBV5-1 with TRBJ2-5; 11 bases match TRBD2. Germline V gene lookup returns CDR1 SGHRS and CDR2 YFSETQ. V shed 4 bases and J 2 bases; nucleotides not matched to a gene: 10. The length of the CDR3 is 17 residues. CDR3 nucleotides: TGCGCCAGCAGCCGTACCCCCTCTAGCGGGGGGCAAGAGACCCAGTACTTC. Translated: CASSRTPSSGGQETQYF. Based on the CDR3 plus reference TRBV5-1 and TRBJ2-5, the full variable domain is KAGVTQTPRYLIKTRGQQVTLSCSPISGHRSVSWYQQTPGQGLQFLFEYFSETQRNKGNFPGRFSGRQFSNSRSEMNVSTLELGDSALYLCASSRTPSSGGQETQYFGPGTRLLVL.

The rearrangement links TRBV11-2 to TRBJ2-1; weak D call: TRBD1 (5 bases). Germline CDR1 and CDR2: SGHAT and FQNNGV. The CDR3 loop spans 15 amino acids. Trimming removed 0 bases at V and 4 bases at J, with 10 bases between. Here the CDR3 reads CASSLELQAYNEQFF. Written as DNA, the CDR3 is TGTGCCAGCAGCTTAGAGTTACAGGCTTACAATGAGCAGTTCTTC.

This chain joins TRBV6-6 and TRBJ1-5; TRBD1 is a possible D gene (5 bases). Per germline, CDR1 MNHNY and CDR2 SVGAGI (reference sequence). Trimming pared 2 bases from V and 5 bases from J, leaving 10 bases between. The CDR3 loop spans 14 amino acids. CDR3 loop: CASSYVGRDQPQHF. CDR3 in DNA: TGTGCCAGCAGTTACGTCGGCAGGGATCAGCCCCAGCATTTT.

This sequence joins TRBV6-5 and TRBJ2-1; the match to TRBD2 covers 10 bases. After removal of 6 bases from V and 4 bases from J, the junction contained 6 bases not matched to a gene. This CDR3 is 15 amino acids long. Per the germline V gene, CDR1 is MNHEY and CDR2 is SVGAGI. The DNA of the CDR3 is TGTGCCAGCAGGAACCTAGCGGGGGCTTACAATGAGCAGTTCTTC. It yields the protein CASRNLAGAYNEQFF.

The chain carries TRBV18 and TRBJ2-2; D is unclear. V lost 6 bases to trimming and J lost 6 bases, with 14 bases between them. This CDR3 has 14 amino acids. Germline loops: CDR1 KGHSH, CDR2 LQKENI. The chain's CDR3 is CASSPPSLSGELFF. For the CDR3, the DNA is TGTGCCAGCTCCCCCCCCTCTTTGTCCGGGGAGCTGTTTTTT.

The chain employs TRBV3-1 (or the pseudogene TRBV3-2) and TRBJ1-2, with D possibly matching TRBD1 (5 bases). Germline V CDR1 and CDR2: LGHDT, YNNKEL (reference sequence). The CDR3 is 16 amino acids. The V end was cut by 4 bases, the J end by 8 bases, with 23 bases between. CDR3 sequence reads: CASSLQIPGWVSGYTF. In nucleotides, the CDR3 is TGTGCCAGCAGCCTTCAGATCCCAGGGTGGGTTTCAGGCTACACCTTC.

In DNA, the CDR3 is TGTGCCAGCAGCCAAGGGCCCGGCAATCAGCCCCAGCATTTT. Translated: CASSQGPGNQPQHF. This chain joins TRBV3-1 (or the pseudogene TRBV3-2) and TRBJ1-5; D gene uncertain. Trimming left V 1 base short and J 2 bases short, with 6 bases between. Germline CDR1 reads LGHDT; CDR2 reads YNNKEL (reference sequence). This CDR3 region has 14 residues.